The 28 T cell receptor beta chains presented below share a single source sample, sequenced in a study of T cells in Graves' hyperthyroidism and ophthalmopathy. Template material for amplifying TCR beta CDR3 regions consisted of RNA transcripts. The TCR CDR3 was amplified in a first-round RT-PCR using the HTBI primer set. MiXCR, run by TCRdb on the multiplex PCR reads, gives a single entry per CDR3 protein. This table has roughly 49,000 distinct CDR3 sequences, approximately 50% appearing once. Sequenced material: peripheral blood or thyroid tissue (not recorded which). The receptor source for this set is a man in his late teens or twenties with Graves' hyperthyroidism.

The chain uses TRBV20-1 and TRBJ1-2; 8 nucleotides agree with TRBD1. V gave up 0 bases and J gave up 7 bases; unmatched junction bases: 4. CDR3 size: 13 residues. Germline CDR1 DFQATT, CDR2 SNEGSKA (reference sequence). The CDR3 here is CSARDQGATGYTF. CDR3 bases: TGCAGTGCTAGAGATCAGGGGGCAACTGGCTACACCTTC.

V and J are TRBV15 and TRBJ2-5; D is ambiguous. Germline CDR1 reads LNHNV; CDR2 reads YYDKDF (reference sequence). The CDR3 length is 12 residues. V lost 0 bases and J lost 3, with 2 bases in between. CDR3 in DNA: TGTGCCACCAGCAGAGAGAAAGAGACCCAGTACTTC. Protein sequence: CATSREKETQYF.

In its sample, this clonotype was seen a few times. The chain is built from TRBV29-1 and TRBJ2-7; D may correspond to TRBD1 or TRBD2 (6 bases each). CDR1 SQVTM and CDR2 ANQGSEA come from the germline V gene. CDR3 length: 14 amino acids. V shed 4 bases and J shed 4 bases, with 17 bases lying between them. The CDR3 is CSVALGGRGYEQYF. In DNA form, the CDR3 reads TGCAGCGTTGCGTTGGGGGGCAGGGGTTACGAGCAGTACTTC.

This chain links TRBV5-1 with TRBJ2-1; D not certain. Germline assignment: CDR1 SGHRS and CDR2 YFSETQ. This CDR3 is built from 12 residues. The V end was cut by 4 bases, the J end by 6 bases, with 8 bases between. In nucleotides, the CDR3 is TGCGCCAGCAGCGGTAGGACCAATGAGCAGTTCTTC. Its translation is CASSGRTNEQFF.

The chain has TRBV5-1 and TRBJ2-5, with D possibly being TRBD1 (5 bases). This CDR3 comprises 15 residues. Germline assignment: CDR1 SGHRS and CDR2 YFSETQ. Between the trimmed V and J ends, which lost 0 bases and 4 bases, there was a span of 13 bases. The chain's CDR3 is CASSLEAFQGETQYF. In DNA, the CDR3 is TGCGCCAGCAGCTTGGAGGCTTTCCAGGGAGAGACCCAGTACTTC. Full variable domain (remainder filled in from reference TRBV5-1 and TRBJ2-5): KAGVTQTPRYLIKTRGQQVTLSCSPISGHRSVSWYQQTPGQGLQFLFEYFSETQRNKGNFPGRFSGRQFSNSRSEMNVSTLELGDSALYLCASSLEAFQGETQYFGPGTRLLVL.

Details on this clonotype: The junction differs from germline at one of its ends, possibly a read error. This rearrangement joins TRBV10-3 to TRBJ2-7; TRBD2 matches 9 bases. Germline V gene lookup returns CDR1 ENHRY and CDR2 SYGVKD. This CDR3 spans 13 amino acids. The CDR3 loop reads CSAQGLAGYEQYF. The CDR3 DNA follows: TGCAGTGCCCAGGGACTAGCAGGTTACGAGCAGTACTTC.

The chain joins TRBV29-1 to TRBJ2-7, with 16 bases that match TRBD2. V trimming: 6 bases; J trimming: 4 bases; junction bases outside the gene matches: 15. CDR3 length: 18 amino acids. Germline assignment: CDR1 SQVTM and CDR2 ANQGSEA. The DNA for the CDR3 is TGCAGCGTGAGGCCCGGGACTAGCGGGAGGGCCCCTGCATACGAGCAGTACTTC. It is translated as CSVRPGTSGRAPAYEQYF.

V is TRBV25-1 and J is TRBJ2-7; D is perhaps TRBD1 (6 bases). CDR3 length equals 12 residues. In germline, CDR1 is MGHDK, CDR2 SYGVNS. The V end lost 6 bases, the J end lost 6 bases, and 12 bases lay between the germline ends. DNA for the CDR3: TGTGCCAGCAGGACGACAGGTCGCGAGCAGTACTTC. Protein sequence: CASRTTGREQYF.

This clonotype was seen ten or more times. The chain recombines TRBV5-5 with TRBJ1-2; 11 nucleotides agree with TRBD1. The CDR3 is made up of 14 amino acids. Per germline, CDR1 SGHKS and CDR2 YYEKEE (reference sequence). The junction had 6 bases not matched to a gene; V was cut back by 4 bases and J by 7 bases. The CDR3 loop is CASSRGQGAVGYTF. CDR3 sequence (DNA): TGTGCCAGCAGCCGAGGACAGGGGGCGGTTGGCTACACCTTC.

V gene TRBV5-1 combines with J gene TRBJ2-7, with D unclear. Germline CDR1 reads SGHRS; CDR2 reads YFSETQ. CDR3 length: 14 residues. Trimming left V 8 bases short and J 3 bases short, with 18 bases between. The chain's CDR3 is CASSLVTYFYEQYF. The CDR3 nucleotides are TGCGCCAGTAGCCTCGTGACGTATTTCTACGAGCAGTACTTC.

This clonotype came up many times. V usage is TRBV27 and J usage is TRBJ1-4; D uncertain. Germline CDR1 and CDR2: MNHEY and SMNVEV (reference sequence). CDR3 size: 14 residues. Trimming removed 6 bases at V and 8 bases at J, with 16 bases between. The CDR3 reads CASRSGGFPEKLFF. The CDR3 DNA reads TGTGCCAGCAGATCGGGCGGTTTTCCGGAAAAACTGTTTTTT.

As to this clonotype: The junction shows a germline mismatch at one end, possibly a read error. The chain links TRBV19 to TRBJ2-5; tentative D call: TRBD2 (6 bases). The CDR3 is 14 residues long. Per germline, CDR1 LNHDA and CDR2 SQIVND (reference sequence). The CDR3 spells CASSMYGRQETRCF. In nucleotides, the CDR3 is TGTGCCAGTAGTATGTACGGGAGACAAGAGACCCGGTGCTTC.

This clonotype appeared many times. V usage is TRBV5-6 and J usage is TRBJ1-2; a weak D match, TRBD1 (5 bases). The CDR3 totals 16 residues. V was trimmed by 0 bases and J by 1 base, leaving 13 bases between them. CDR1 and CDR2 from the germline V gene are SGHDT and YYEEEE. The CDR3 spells CASSLGTLQDNYGYTF. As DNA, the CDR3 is TGTGCCAGCAGCTTGGGGACGTTACAGGATAACTATGGCTACACCTTC.

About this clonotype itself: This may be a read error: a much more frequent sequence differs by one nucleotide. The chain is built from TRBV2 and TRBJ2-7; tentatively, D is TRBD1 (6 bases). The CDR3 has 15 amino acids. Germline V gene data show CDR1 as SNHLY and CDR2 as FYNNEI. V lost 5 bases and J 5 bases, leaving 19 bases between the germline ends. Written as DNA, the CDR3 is TGTGCCAGCAGTTTGGGGGTTCTATGGGGGCACGAGCAGTACTTC. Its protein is CASSLGVLWGHEQYF.

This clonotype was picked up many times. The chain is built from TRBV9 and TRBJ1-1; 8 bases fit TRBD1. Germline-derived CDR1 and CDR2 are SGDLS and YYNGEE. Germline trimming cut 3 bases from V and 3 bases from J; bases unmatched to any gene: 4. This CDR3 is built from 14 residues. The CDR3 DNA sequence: TGTGCCAGCAGCGGCCCCAGGGGGCACACTGAAGCTTTCTTT. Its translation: CASSGPRGHTEAFF.

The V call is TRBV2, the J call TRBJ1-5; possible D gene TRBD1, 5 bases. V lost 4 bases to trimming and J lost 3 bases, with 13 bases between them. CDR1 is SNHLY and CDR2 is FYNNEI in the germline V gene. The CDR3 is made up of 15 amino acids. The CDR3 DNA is TGTGCCAGCAGTGGAGCGACAGACTCCAATCAGCCCCAGCATTTT. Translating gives CASSGATDSNQPQHF.

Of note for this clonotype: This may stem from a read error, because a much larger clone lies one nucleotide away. In DNA, the CDR3 is TGCAGTGCTAGAGTTCCCCAGCGGGGAAACACCGGGGAGCTGTTTTTT. Translated, it gives CSARVPQRGNTGELFF. The chain employs TRBV20-1 and TRBJ2-2, with 7 bases lining up with TRBD2. The germline V gene encodes CDR1 DFQATT and CDR2 SNEGSKA (reference sequence). The junction had 7 bases not matched to a gene; V was cut back by 1 base and J by 2 bases. CDR3 size: 16 residues.

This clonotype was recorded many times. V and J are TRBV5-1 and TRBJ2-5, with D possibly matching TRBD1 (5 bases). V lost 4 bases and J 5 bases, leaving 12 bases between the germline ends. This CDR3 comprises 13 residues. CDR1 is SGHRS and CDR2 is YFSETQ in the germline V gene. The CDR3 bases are TGCGCCAGCAGCGAGCAGGGTTACGAGACCCAGTACTTC. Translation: CASSEQGYETQYF. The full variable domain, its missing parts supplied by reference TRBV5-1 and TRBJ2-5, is KAGVTQTPRYLIKTRGQQVTLSCSPISGHRSVSWYQQTPGQGLQFLFEYFSETQRNKGNFPGRFSGRQFSNSRSEMNVSTLELGDSALYLCASSEQGYETQYFGPGTRLLVL.

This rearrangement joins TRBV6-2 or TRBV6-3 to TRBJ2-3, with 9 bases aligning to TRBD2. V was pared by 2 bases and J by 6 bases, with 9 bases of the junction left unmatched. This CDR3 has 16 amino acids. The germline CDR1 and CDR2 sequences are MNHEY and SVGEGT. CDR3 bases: TGTGCCAGCAGTTACCCACCAGCGGGAGGCCGGGATACGCAGTATTTT. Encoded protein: CASSYPPAGGRDTQYF.

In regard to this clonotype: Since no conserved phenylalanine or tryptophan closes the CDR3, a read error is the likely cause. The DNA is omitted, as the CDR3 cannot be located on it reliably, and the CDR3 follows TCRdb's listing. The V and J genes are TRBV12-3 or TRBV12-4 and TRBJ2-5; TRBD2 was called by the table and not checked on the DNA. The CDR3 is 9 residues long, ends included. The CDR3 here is CASSGPGTS.

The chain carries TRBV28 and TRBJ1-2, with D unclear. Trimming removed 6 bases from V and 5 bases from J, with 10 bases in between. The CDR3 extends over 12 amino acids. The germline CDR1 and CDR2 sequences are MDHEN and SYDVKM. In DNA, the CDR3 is TGTGCCAGCAGCTTGTGGGAATATGGCTACACCTTC. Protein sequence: CASSLWEYGYTF.

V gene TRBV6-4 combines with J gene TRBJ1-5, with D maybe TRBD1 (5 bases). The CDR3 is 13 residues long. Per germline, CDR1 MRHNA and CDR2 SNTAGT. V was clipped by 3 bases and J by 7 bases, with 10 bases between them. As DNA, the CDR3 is TGTGCCAGCAGTGATTCGGGGGGACAGCCCCAGCATTTT. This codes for CASSDSGGQPQHF.

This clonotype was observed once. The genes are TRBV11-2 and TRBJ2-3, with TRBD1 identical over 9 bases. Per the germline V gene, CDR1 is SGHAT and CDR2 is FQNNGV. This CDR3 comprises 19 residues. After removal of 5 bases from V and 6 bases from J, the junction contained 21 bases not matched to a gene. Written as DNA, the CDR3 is TGTGCCAGCAGCGTAAGGACAGGGGACGAGCGTCCTGTTCCGGATACGCAGTATTTT. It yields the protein CASSVRTGDERPVPDTQYF.

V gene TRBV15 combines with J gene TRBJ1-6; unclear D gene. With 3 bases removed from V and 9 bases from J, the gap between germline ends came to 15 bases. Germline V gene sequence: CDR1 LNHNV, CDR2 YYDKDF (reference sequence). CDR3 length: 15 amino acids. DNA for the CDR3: TGTGCCACCAGCAGCGTAGGACCCGAGTCTTCACCCCTCCACTTT. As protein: CATSSVGPESSPLHF.

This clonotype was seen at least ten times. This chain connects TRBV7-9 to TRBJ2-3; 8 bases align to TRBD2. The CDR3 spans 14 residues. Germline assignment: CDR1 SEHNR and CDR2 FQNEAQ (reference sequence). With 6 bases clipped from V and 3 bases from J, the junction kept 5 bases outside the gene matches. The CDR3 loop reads CASRQSGSTDTQYF. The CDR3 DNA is TGTGCCAGCAGACAAAGCGGGAGTACAGATACGCAGTATTTT.

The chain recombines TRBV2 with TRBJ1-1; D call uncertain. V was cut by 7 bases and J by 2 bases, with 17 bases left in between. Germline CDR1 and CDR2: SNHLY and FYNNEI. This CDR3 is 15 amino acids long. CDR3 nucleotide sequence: TGTGCCAGCATAGCAGACGAGACGGACAACACTGAAGCTTTCTTT. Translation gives CASIADETDNTEAFF.

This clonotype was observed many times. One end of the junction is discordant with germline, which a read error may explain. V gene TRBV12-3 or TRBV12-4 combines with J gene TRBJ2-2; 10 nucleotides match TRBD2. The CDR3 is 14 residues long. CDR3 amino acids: CASNLAGGTGELFF. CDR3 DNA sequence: TGTGCCAGCAATTTAGCGGGGGGAACCGGGGAGCTGTTTTTT.

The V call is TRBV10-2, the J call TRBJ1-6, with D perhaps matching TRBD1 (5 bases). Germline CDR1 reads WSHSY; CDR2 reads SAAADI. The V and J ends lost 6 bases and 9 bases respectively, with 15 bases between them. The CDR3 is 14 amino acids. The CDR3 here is CASSSGTVRSPLHF. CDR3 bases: TGCGCCAGCAGCTCAGGGACTGTTCGTTCACCCCTCCACTTT.